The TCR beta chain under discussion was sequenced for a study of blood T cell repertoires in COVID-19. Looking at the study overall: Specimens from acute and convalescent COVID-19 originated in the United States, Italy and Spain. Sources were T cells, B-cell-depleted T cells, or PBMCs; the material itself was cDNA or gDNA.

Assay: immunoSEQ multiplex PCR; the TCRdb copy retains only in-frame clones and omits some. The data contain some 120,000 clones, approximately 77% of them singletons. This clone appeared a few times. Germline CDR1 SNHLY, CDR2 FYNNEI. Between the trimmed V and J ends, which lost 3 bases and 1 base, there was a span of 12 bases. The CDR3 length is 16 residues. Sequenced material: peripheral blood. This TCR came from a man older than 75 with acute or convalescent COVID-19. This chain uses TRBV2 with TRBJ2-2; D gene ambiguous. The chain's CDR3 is CASSDPTTENTGELFF. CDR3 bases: TGTGCCAGCAGTGATCCTACTACCGAGAACACCGGGGAGCTGTTTTTT.